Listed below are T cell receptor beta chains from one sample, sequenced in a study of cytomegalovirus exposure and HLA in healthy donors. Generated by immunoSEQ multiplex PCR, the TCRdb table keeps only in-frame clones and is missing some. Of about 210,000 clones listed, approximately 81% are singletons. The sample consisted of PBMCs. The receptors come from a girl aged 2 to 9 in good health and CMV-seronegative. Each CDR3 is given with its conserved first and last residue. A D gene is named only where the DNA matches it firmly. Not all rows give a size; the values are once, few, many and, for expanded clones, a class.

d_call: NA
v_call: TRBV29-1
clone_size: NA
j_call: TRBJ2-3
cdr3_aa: CSVGAQGTDTQYF
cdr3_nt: TGCAGCGTTGGAGCCCAGGGAACAGATACGCAGTATTTT

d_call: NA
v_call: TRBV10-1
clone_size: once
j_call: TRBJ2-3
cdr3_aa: CASSESTTYTDTQYF
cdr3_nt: TGCGCCAGCAGTGAGTCGACTACTTACACAGATACGCAGTATTTT

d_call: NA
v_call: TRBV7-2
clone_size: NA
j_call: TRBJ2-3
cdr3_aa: CASSLQTRDTQYF
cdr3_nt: TGTGCCAGCAGCTTACAGACAAGAGATACGCAGTATTTT

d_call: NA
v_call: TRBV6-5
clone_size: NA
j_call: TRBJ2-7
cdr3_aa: CASSLGQPYEQYF
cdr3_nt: TGTGCCAGCAGCCTAGGACAGCCATACGAGCAGTACTTC

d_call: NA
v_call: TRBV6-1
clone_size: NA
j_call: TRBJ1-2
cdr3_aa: CASSEARRDGYTF
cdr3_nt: TGTGCCAGCAGTGAAGCGAGGCGGGACGGCTACACCTTC

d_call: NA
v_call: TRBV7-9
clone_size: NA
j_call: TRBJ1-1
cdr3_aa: CASSLPWNTEAFF
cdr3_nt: TGTGCCAGCAGCTTACCGTGGAACACTGAAGCTTTCTTT

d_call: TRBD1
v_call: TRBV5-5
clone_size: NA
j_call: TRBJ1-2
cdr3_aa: CASSSGDSTYGYTF
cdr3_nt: TGTGCCAGCAGCTCCGGGGACAGCACCTATGGCTACACCTTC

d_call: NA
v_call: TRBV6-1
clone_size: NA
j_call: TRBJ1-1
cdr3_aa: CASSRIGGPTEAFF
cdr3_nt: TGTGCCAGCAGCCGGATAGGGGGACCCACTGAAGCTTTCTTT

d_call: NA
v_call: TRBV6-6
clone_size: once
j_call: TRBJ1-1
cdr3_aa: CASTSHLGGTEAFF
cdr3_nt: TGTGCCAGCACCTCCCACTTAGGGGGAACTGAAGCTTTCTTT

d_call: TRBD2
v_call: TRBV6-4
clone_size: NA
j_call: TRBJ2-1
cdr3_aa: CASSEIAGGLDEQFF
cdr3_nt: TGTGCCAGCAGTGAAATAGCGGGGGGACTGGATGAGCAGTTCTTC

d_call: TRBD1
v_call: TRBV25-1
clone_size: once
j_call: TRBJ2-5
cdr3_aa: CASSEPGQGVTQYF
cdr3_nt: TGTGCCAGCAGTGAACCGGGACAGGGGGTGACCCAGTACTTC